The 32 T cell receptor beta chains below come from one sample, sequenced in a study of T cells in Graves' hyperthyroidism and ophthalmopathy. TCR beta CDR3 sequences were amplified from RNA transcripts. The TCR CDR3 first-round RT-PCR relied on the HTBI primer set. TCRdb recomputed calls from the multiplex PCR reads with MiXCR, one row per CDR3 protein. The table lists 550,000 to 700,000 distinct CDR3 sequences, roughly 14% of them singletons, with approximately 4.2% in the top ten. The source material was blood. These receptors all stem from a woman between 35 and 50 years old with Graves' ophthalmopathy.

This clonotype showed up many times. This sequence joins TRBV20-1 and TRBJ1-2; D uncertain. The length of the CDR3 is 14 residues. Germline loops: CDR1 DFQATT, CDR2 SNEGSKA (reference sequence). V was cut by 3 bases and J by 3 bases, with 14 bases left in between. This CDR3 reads CSASNLAADYGYTF. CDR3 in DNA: TGCAGTGCTAGTAACCTGGCGGCTGACTATGGCTACACCTTC.

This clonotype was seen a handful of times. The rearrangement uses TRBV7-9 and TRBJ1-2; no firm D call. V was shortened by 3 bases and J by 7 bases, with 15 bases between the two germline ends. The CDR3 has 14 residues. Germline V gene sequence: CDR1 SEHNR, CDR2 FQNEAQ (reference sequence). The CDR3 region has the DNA TGTGCCAGCAGCTTTCCGGGGAAAGCGGGTGGCTACACCTTC. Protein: CASSFPGKAGGYTF. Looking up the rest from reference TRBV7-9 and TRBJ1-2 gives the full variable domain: DTGVSQNPRHKITKRGQNVTFRCDPISEHNRLYWYRQTLGQGPEFLTYFQNEAQLEKSRLLSDRFSAERPKGSFSTLEIQRTEQGDSAMYLCASSFPGKAGGYTFGSGTRLTVV.

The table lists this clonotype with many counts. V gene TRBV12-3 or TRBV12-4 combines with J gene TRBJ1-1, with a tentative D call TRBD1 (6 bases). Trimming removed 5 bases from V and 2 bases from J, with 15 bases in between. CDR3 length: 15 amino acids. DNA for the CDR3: TGTGCCAGCAGTCCAAGCAGGGGCCACAACACTGAAGCTTTCTTT. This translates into CASSPSRGHNTEAFF.

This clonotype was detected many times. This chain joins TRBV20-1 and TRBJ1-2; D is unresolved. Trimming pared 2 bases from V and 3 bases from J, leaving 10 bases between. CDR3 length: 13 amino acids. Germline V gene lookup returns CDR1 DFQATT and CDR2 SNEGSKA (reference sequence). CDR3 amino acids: CSARPLRDYGYTF. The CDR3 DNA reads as TGCAGTGCTAGACCTCTCCGGGACTATGGCTACACCTTC.

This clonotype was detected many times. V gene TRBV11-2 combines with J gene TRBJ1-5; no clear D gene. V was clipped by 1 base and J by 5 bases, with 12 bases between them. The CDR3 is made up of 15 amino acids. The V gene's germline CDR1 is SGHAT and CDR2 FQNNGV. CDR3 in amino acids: CASSLGLGGHQPQHF. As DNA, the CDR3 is TGTGCCAGCAGCTTAGGTCTGGGCGGACATCAGCCCCAGCATTTT.

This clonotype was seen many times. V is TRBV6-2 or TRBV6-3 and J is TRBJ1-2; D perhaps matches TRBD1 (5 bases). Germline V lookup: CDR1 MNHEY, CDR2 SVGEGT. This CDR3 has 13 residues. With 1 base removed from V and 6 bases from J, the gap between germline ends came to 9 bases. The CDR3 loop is CASSYLAGDGYTF. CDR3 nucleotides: TGTGCCAGCAGTTACTTGGCGGGGGATGGCTACACCTTC.

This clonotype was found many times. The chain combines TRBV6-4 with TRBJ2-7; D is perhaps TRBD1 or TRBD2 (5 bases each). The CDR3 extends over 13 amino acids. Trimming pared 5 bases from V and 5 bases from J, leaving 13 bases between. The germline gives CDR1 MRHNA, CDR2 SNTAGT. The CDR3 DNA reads TGTGCCAGCAGTTGGGGGATTGGGAACGAGCAGTACTTC. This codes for CASSWGIGNEQYF.

CDR3 protein: CASRATGNRYEQYF. CDR3 sequence (DNA): TGTGCCAGCAGGGCGACGGGGAACCGTTACGAGCAGTACTTC. This rearrangement joins TRBV28 to TRBJ2-7, with D perhaps matching TRBD2 (5 bases). From germline, CDR1 is MDHEN and CDR2 SYDVKM. CDR3 length: 14 residues. Trimming removed 6 bases from V and 4 bases from J, with 16 bases in between. The full variable domain, its missing parts supplied by reference TRBV28 and TRBJ2-7, is DVKVTQSSRYLVKRTGEKVFLECVQDMDHENMFWYRQDPGLGLRLIYFSYDVKMKEKGDIPEGYSVSREKKERFSLILESASTNQTSMYLCASRATGNRYEQYFGPGTRLTVT.

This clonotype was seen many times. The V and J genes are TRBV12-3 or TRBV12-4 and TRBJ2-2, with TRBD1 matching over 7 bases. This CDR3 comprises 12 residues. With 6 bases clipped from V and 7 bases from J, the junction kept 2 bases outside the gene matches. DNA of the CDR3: TGTGCCAGCAGAGGACAGGTCGGGGAGCTGTTTTTT. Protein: CASRGQVGELFF.

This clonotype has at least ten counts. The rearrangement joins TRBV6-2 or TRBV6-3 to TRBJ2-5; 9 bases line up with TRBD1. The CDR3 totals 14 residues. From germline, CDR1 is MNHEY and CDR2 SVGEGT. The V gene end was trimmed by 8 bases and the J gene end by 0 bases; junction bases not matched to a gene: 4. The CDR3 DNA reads TGTGCCAGCCGGGGACAGGGCGACCAAGAGACCCAGTACTTC. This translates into CASRGQGDQETQYF.

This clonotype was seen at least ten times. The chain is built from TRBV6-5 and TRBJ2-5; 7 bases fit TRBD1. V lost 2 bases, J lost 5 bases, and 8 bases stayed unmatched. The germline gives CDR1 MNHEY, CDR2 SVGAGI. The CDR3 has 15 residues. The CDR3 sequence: CASSYGNRGRETQYF. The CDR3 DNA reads TGTGCCAGCAGTTACGGAAACAGGGGCCGGGAGACCCAGTACTTC.

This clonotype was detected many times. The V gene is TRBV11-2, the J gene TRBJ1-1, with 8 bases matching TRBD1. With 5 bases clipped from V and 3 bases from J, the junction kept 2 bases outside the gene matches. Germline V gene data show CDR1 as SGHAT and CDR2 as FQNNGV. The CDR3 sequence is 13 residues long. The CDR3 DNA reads TGTGCCAGCAGCAGGGACAGGTACACTGAAGCTTTCTTT. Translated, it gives CASSRDRYTEAFF.

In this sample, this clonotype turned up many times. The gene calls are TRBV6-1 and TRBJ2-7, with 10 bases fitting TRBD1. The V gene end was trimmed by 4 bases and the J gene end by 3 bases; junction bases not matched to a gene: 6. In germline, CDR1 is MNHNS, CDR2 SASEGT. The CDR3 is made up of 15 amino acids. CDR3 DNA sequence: TGTGCCAGCAGTGGCTGGGACAGGGGCAGCTACGAGCAGTACTTC. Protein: CASSGWDRGSYEQYF.

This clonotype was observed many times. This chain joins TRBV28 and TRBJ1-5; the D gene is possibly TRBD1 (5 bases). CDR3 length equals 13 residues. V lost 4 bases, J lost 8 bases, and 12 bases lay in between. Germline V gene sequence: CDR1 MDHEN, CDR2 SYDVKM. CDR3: CASSSIPGEPQHF. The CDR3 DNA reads TGTGCCAGCAGTTCCATCCCGGGGGAGCCCCAGCATTTT.

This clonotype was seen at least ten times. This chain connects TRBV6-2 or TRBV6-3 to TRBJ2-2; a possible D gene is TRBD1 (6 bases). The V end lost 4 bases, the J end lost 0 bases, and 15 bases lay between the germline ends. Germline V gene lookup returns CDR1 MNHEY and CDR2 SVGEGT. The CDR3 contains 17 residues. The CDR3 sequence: CASSSRTDFSNTGELFF. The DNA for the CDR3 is TGTGCCAGCAGTTCCCGGACAGACTTCTCGAACACCGGGGAGCTGTTTTTT.

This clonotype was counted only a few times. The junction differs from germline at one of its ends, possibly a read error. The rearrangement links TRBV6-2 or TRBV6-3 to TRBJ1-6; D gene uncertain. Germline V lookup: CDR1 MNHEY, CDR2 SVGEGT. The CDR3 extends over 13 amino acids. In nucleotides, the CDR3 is TGTGTCAGCAGTTATCAAGAGAATTCACCCCTCCACTTT. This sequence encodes CVSSYQENSPLHF.

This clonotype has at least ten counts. CDR3 in DNA: TGTGCCAGCCGGGCGGGTGGGTCCCATGGCTACACCTTC. Its translation: CASRAGGSHGYTF. This chain connects TRBV11-2 to TRBJ1-2; D ambiguous. Trimming removed 8 bases at V and 6 bases at J, with 16 bases between. This CDR3 has 13 residues. Per the germline V gene, CDR1 is SGHAT and CDR2 is FQNNGV.

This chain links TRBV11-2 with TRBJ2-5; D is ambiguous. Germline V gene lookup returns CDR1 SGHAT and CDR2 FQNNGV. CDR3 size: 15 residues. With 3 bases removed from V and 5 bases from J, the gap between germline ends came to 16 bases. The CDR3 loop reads CASSFRELPGETQYF. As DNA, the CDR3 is TGTGCCAGCAGCTTTAGAGAGTTACCTGGGGAGACCCAGTACTTC.

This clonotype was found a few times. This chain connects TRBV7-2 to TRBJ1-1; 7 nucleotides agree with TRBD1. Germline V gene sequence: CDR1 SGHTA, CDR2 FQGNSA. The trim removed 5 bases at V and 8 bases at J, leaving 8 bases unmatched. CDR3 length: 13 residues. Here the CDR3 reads CASSPYTGDEAFF. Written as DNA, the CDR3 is TGTGCCAGCAGCCCCTACACAGGGGACGAAGCTTTCTTT.

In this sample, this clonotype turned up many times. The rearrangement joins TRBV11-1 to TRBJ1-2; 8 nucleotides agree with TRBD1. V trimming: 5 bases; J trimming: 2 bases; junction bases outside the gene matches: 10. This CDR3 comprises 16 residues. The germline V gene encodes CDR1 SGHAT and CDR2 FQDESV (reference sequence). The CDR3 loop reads CASSDGTGALNYGYTF. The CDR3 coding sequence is TGTGCCAGCAGCGATGGGACAGGCGCTTTGAACTATGGCTACACCTTC. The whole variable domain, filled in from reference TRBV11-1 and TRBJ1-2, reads EAEVAQSPRYKITEKSQAVAFWCDPISGHATLYWYRQILGQGPELLVQFQDESVVDDSQLPKDRFSAERLKGVDSTLKIQPAELGDSAMYLCASSDGTGALNYGYTFGSGTRLTVV.

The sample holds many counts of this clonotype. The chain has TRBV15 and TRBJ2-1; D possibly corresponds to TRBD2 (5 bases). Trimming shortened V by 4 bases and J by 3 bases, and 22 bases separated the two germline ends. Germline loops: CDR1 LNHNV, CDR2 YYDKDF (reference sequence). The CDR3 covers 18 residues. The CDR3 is CATSKQMVARENYNEQFF. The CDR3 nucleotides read TGTGCCACCAGCAAGCAGATGGTGGCGAGGGAGAACTACAATGAGCAGTTCTTC.

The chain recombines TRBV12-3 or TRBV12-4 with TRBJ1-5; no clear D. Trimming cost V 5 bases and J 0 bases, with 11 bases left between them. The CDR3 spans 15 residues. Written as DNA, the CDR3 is TGTGCCAGCAGTCCCAGGATTTATAGCAATCAGCCCCAGCATTTT. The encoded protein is CASSPRIYSNQPQHF.

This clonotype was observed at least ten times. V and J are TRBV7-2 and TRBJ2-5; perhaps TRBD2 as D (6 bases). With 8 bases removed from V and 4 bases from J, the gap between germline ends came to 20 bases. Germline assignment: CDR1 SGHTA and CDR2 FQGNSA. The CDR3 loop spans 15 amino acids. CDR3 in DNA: TGTGCCAGCGGAGGGAGAAGTCCCCTCCGAGAGACCCAGTACTTC. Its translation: CASGGRSPLRETQYF.

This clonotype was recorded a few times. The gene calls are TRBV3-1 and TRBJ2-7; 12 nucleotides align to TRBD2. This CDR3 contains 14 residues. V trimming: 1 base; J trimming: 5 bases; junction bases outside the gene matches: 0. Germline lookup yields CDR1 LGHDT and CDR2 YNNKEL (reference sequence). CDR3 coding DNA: TGTGCCAGCAGCCAAGGACTAGCGGGAGACGAGCAGTACTTC. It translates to CASSQGLAGDEQYF.

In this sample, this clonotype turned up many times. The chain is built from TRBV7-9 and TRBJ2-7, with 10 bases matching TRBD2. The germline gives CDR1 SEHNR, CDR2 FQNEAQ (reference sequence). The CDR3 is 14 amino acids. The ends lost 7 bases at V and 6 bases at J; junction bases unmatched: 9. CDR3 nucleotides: TGTGCCAGCACCCTAGCGGGAGTCAGGGGCGAGCAGTACTTC. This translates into CASTLAGVRGEQYF.

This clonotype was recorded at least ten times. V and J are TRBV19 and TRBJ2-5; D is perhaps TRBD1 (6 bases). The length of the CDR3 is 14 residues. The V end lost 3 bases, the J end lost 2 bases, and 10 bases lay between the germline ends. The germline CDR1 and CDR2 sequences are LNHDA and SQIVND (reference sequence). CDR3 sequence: CASSIGGPQETQYF. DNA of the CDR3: TGTGCCAGTAGTATTGGGGGCCCTCAAGAGACCCAGTACTTC.

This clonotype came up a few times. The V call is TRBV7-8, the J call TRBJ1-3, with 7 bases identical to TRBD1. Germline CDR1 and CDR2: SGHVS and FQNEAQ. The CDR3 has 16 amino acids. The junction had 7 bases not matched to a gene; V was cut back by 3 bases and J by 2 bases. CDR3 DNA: TGTGCCAGCAGCTTCCGGGACAGCGGAACTGGAAACACCATATATTTT. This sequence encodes CASSFRDSGTGNTIYF.

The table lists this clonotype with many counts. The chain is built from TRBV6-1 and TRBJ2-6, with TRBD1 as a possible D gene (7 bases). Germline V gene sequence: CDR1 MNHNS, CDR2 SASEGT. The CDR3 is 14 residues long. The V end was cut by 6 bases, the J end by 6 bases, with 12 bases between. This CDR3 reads CASSTGEEANVLTF. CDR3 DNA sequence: TGTGCCAGCAGCACAGGGGAGGAGGCCAACGTCCTGACTTTC.

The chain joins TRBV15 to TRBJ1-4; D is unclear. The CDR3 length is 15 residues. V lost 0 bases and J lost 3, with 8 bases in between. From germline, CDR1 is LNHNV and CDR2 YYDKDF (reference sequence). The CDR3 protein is CATSRDRAANEKLFF. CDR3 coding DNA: TGTGCCACCAGCAGAGATAGGGCAGCTAATGAAAAACTGTTTTTT.

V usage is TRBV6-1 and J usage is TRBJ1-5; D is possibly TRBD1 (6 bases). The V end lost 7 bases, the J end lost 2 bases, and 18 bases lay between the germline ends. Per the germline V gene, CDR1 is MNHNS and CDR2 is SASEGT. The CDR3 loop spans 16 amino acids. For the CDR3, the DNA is TGTGCCAGCATCGACGGCAGGGGCCGGGGCAATCAGCCCCAGCATTTT. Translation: CASIDGRGRGNQPQHF.

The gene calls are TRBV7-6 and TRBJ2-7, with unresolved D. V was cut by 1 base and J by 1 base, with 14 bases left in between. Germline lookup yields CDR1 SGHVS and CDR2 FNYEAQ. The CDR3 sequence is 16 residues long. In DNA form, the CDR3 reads TGTGCCAGCAGCTTAGACCCTGGGGAAGGGTCCTACGAGCAGTACTTC. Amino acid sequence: CASSLDPGEGSYEQYF.

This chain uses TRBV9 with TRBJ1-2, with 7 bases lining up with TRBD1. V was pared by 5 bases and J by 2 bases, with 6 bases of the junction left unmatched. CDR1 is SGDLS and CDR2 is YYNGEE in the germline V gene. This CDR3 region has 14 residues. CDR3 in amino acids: CASSQMTGNYGYTF. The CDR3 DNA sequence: TGTGCCAGCAGTCAAATGACAGGGAACTATGGCTACACCTTC. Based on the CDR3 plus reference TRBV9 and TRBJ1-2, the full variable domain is DSGVTQTPKHLITATGQRVTLRCSPRSGDLSVYWYQQSLDQGLQFLIQYYNGEERAKGNILERFSAQQFPDLHSELNLSSLELGDSALYFCASSQMTGNYGYTFGSGTRLTVV.